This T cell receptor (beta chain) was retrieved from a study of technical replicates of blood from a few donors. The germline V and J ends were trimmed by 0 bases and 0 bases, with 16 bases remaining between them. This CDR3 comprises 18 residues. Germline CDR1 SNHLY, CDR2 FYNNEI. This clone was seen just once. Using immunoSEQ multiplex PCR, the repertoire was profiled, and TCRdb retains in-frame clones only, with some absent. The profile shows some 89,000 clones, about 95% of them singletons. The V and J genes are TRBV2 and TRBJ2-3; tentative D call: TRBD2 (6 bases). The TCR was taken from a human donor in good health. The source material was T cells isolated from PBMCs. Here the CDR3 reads CASSEALRGRGSTDTQYF. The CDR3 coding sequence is TGTGCCAGCAGTGAAGCGCTTCGGGGACGGGGGAGCACAGATACGCAGTATTTT.